Listed here are 23 T cell receptor beta chains from one sample, sequenced in a study of neoadjuvant anti-PD-1 for oral cavity cancer. The assay was immunoSEQ multiplex PCR, and TCRdb's table has in-frame clones only and misses some. The data contain about 14,000 clones, 65% to 85% of them singletons. Specified time point: after neoadjuvant nivolumab, at surgical resection. Specimen: PBMCs, collected after nivolumab (anti-PD-1) treatment. These receptors came from a person between 40 and 85 years old with oral cavity squamous cell carcinoma.

In this sample, this clone turned up a few times. This chain links TRBV30 with TRBJ1-1; D remains unclear. Germline lookup yields CDR1 GTSNPN and CDR2 SVGIG (reference sequence). Trimming shortened V by 0 bases and J by 11 bases, and 10 bases separated the two germline ends. CDR3 length: 11 amino acids. As DNA, the CDR3 is TGTGCCTGGAGTGTACGTCCGACGGCTTTCTTT. The encoded protein is CAWSVRPTAFF.

The chain recombines TRBV5-1 with TRBJ2-1, with 11 bases identical to TRBD1. Trimming took 0 bases from V and 7 from J; bases not matched to a gene: 6. The germline gives CDR1 SGHRS, CDR2 YFSETQ. The CDR3 loop spans 16 amino acids. DNA for the CDR3: TGCGCCAGCAGCTTGGCGGGACAGGGGGGAGGGAATGAGCAGTTCTTC. This sequence encodes CASSLAGQGGGNEQFF.

The rearrangement joins TRBV19 to TRBJ1-2; possibly TRBD1 for D (5 bases). The CDR3 has 13 amino acids. Germline V gene data show CDR1 as LNHDA and CDR2 as SQIVND (reference sequence). V gave up 8 bases and J gave up 7 bases, with 17 bases separating them. This CDR3 is CASWVEGLSGYTF. In DNA, the CDR3 is TGTGCCAGTTGGGTGGAGGGACTATCTGGCTACACCTTC.

V is TRBV6-5 and J is TRBJ1-1; unclear D gene. The V end lost 0 bases, the J end lost 4 bases, and 12 bases lay between the germline ends. Germline V gene lookup returns CDR1 MNHEY and CDR2 SVGAGI. This CDR3 comprises 15 residues. CDR3 amino acids: CASSYSGPRSTEAFF. The CDR3 region has the DNA TGTGCCAGCAGTTACTCAGGCCCCCGTAGCACTGAAGCTTTCTTT.

This clone was counted once. This chain connects TRBV10-3 to TRBJ2-7; 7 nucleotides match TRBD2. The CDR3 loop spans 16 amino acids. The ends lost 0 bases at V and 0 bases at J; junction bases unmatched: 5. CDR1 is ENHRY, CDR2 SYGVKD, per germline. In nucleotides, the CDR3 is TGTGCCATCAGTGAGTCTCTCGGGGGGAGCTCCTACGAGCAGTACTTC. This sequence encodes CAISESLGGSSYEQYF.

This clone was detected once. This chain links TRBV19 with TRBJ2-7, with D possibly TRBD1 on 6 matching bases. In germline, CDR1 is LNHDA, CDR2 SQIVND (reference sequence). The V gene lost 8 bases and the J gene lost 2 bases, with 28 bases spanning the gap. The CDR3 spans 18 residues. The CDR3 loop reads CASGNRVGGRTPTYEQYF. The DNA of the CDR3 is TGTGCCAGTGGAAATCGTGTAGGGGGACGCACCCCTACCTACGAGCAGTACTTC.

The chain has TRBV6-5 and TRBJ1-1, with D possibly matching TRBD1 (5 bases). In germline, CDR1 is MNHEY, CDR2 SVGAGI. Trimming stripped 6 bases from V and 0 bases from J, with 11 bases between. CDR3 length equals 14 residues. DNA of the CDR3: TGTGCCAGCAGGTCTCGGGGGTTGAACACTGAAGCTTTCTTT. Its protein is CASRSRGLNTEAFF.

The V gene is TRBV10-1, the J gene TRBJ2-2; D may be TRBD1 (6 bases). The germline V gene has CDR1 WNHNN and CDR2 SYGVQD (reference sequence). Trimming cost V 7 bases and J 3 bases, with 12 bases left between them. The CDR3 has 14 amino acids. The CDR3 DNA reads TGCGCCAGCACCGACAGGATTGACACCGGGGAGCTGTTTTTT. Protein sequence: CASTDRIDTGELFF.

The CDR3 DNA follows: TGTGCCAGCAGCTCGACGGGGGAGTACCAAGAGACCCAGTACTTC. Amino acid sequence: CASSSTGEYQETQYF. V gene TRBV7-9 combines with J gene TRBJ2-5, with D possibly matching TRBD2 (6 bases). Looked up from germline, CDR1 is SEHNR and CDR2 is FQNEAQ (reference sequence). The CDR3 has 15 residues. The V end lost 4 bases, the J end lost 0 bases, and 12 bases lay between the germline ends.

This rearrangement joins TRBV6-6 to TRBJ1-1, with D possibly TRBD1 on 5 matching bases. The CDR3 has 15 residues. Trimming removed 0 bases from V and 0 bases from J, with 8 bases in between. Germline lookup yields CDR1 MNHNY and CDR2 SVGAGI (reference sequence). CDR3 region: CASSYSGQMNTEAFF. The CDR3 coding sequence is TGTGCCAGCAGTTACTCGGGGCAGATGAACACTGAAGCTTTCTTT.

The J gene is TRBJ1-5, the V gene TRBV11-3; D remains unclear. Trimming removed 6 bases at V and 4 bases at J, with 7 bases between. The CDR3 sequence is 12 residues long. CDR1 and CDR2 from the germline V gene are SGHNT and YENEEA. CDR3 amino acids: CASSYRNQPQHF. The CDR3 nucleotides are TGTGCCAGCAGTTACCGAAATCAGCCCCAGCATTTT.

The rearrangement uses TRBV5-6 and TRBJ1-2; D possibly corresponds to TRBD1 (6 bases). Germline lookup yields CDR1 SGHDT and CDR2 YYEEEE. The CDR3 covers 15 residues. The V end was cut by 0 bases, the J end by 5 bases, with 14 bases between. The CDR3 protein is CASSLEQGPAYGYTF. The CDR3 DNA reads as TGTGCCAGCAGCTTGGAACAGGGCCCCGCATATGGCTACACCTTC. The full variable domain, with the rest looked up from reference TRBV5-6 and TRBJ1-2, is DAGVTQSPTHLIKTRGQQVTLRCSPKSGHDTVSWYQQALGQGPQFIFQYYEEEERQRGNFPDRFSGHQFPNYSSELNVNALLLGDSALYLCASSLEQGPAYGYTFGSGTRLTVV.

In its sample, this clone was seen a few times. This chain links TRBV5-5 with TRBJ2-7; 8 bases match TRBD1. This CDR3 region has 16 residues. The trim removed 1 base at V and 0 bases at J, leaving 6 bases unmatched. The germline CDR1 and CDR2 sequences are SGHKS and YYEKEE (reference sequence). CDR3 in amino acids: CASSLLAGQASYEQYF. CDR3 bases: TGTGCCAGCAGCTTGTTGGCGGGACAGGCCTCCTACGAGCAGTACTTC.

The chain uses TRBV21-1 and TRBJ2-5; the table assigns TRBD1, which was not confirmed against the DNA. TRBV21-1 corresponds to a pseudogene. CDR3 size: 14 residues. In DNA, the CDR3 is TGTGCCAGCAGCAAAGATTGGGGGCGGGAGACCCAGTACTTC. The encoded protein is CASSKDWGRETQYF.

This clone was detected only a few times. This chain connects TRBV30 to TRBJ1-5, with D possibly being TRBD1 (5 bases). Germline-derived CDR1 and CDR2 are GTSNPN and SVGIG (reference sequence). V lost 2 bases and J 4 bases, leaving 18 bases between the germline ends. The CDR3 is 16 residues long. This chain's CDR3 is CAWSILGGARNQPQHF. CDR3 sequence (DNA): TGTGCCTGGAGTATTTTAGGAGGGGCGCGTAATCAGCCCCAGCATTTT. Using reference TRBV30 and TRBJ1-5 for the parts outside the CDR3, the full variable domain is SQTIHQWPATLVQPVGSPLSLECTVEGTSNPNLYWYRQAAGRGLQLLFYSVGIGQISSEVPQNLSASRPQDRQFILSSKKLLLSDSGFYLCAWSILGGARNQPQHFGDGTRLSIL.

The chain is built from TRBV20-1 and TRBJ2-5; unclear D gene. The V and J ends lost 5 bases and 5 bases respectively, with 9 bases between them. The CDR3 sequence is 11 residues long. Germline lookup yields CDR1 DFQATT and CDR2 SNEGSKA (reference sequence). CDR3 sequence reads: CSAPDRETQYF. In DNA form, the CDR3 reads TGCAGTGCTCCAGATCGGGAGACCCAGTACTTC.

The chain is built from TRBV7-9 and TRBJ1-3, with D maybe TRBD1 (5 bases). The germline CDR1 and CDR2 sequences are SEHNR and FQNEAQ (reference sequence). This CDR3 comprises 14 residues. The ends were cut back, 0 bases at V and 2 bases at J, with 5 bases in the middle. The CDR3 loop reads CASSLAGAGNTIYF. The CDR3, as DNA: TGTGCCAGCAGCTTAGCAGGGGCTGGAAACACCATATATTTT. Drawing the rest from reference TRBV7-9 and TRBJ1-3, the complete variable domain is DTGVSQNPRHKITKRGQNVTFRCDPISEHNRLYWYRQTLGQGPEFLTYFQNEAQLEKSRLLSDRFSAERPKGSFSTLEIQRTEQGDSAMYLCASSLAGAGNTIYFGEGSWLTVV.

This clone has only one observation. The CDR3 protein is CASSARQGVAETQYF. The CDR3 region has the DNA TGTGCCAGCAGCGCAAGACAGGGGGTGGCAGAGACCCAGTACTTC. The chain links TRBV11-2 to TRBJ2-5; TRBD1 matches 9 bases. There are 15 residues in the CDR3. The germline CDR1 and CDR2 sequences are SGHAT and FQNNGV. V trimming: 5 bases; J trimming: 4 bases; junction bases outside the gene matches: 8.

This chain links TRBV6-6 with TRBJ1-4, with TRBD1 identical over 7 bases. The germline V gene encodes CDR1 MNHNY and CDR2 SVGAGI (reference sequence). The length of the CDR3 is 14 residues. The trim removed 9 bases at V and 7 bases at J, leaving 11 bases unmatched. As DNA, the CDR3 is TGTGCCAGTCGACAGGGTGGCTTGACTGAAAAACTGTTTTTT. This translates into CASRQGGLTEKLFF.

The rearrangement joins TRBV4-1 to TRBJ1-4; no reliable D call. Trimming removed 6 bases from V and 7 bases from J, with 6 bases in between. Germline lookup yields CDR1 MGHRA and CDR2 YSYEKL. The length of the CDR3 is 11 residues. The CDR3 nucleotides are TGCGCCAGCAGACAAACTGAAAAACTGTTTTTT. Its translation is CASRQTEKLFF.

J is TRBJ2-7 and V is TRBV30; possible D gene TRBD1, 5 bases. Trimming cost V 4 bases and J 7 bases, with 14 bases left between them. Germline CDR1 GTSNPN, CDR2 SVGIG (reference sequence). The CDR3 covers 12 residues. CDR3 region: CAWTGMPGEQYF. CDR3 nucleotide sequence: TGTGCCTGGACAGGGATGCCCGGAGAGCAGTACTTC. The variable domain in full, completed from reference TRBV30 and TRBJ2-7, reads SQTIHQWPATLVQPVGSPLSLECTVEGTSNPNLYWYRQAAGRGLQLLFYSVGIGQISSEVPQNLSASRPQDRQFILSSKKLLLSDSGFYLCAWTGMPGEQYFGPGTRLTVT.

The chain combines TRBV11-2 with TRBJ2-1; 7 bases are a match to TRBD2. This CDR3 is 13 amino acids long. V lost 0 bases to trimming and J lost 8 bases; unmatched junction nucleotides: 1. CDR1 and CDR2 from the germline V gene are SGHAT and FQNNGV. CDR3 sequence: CASSLDAGDEQFF. CDR3 sequence (DNA): TGTGCCAGCAGCTTAGATGCGGGAGATGAGCAGTTCTTC.

The genes are TRBV5-6 and TRBJ2-7, with 7 bases matching TRBD1. CDR3 size: 12 residues. J lost 6 bases, V lost 4 bases, and 4 bases had no gene match. From germline, CDR1 is SGHDT and CDR2 YYEEEE. DNA for the CDR3: TGTGCCAGCAGCCTGACAGGGACCGAGCAGTACTTC. This sequence encodes CASSLTGTEQYF. The variable domain in full, with the rest retrieved from reference TRBV5-6 and TRBJ2-7, is DAGVTQSPTHLIKTRGQQVTLRCSPKSGHDTVSWYQQALGQGPQFIFQYYEEEERQRGNFPDRFSGHQFPNYSSELNVNALLLGDSALYLCASSLTGTEQYFGPGTRLTVT.